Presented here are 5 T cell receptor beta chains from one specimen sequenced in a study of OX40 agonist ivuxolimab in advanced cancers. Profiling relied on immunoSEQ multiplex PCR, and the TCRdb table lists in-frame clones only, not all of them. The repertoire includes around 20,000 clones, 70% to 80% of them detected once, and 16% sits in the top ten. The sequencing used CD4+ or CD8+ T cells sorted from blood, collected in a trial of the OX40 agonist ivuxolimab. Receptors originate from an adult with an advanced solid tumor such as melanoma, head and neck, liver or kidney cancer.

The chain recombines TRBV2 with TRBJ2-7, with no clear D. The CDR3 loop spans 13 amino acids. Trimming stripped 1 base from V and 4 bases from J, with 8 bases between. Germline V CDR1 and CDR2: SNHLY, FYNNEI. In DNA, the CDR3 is TGTGCCAGCAGTGAAGGGGCATATTACGAGCAGTACTTC. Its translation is CASSEGAYYEQYF.

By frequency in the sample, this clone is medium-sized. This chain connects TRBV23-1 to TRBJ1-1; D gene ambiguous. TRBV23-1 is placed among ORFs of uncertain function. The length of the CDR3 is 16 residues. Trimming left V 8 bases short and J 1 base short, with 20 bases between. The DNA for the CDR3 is TGCGCCAGCCCAGCCAGATGCGGCCGCTCGAACACTGAAGCTTTCTTT. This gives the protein CASPARCGRSNTEAFF.

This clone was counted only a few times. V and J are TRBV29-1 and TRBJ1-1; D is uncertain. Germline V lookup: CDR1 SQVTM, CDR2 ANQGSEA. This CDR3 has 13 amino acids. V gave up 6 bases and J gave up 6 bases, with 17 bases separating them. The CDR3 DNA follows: TGCAGCGTCCCCGCGGGGTTCGGCCCTGAAGCTTTCTTT. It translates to CSVPAGFGPEAFF.

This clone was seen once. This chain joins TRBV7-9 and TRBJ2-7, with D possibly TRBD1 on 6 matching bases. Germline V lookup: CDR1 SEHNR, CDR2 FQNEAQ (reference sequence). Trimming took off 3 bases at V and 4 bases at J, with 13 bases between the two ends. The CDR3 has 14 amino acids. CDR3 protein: CASSLDTGKYEQYF. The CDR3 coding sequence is TGTGCCAGCAGCTTGGACACAGGGAAATACGAGCAGTACTTC.

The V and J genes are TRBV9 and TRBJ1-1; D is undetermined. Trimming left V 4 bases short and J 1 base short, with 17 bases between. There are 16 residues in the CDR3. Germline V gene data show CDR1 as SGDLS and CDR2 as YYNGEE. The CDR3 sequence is CASSTRGGITNTEAFF. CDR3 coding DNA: TGTGCCAGCAGCACCCGAGGAGGTATCACGAACACTGAAGCTTTCTTT.